The 24 T cell receptor beta chains below come from one sample, sequenced in a study of blood T cell repertoires in COVID-19. Data came from immunoSEQ multiplex PCR; TCRdb stores just in-frame clones and leaves some out. The repertoire holds 200,000 to 250,000 clones, with 85% to 90% as singletons. The sample taken for sequencing was peripheral blood. These receptors were collected from a man aged 25 to 40 with COVID-19, enrolled during active disease.

The gene calls are TRBV7-9 and TRBJ1-5; D might be TRBD1 (5 bases). This CDR3 region has 12 residues. Germline lookup yields CDR1 SEHNR and CDR2 FQNEAQ (reference sequence). V was clipped by 4 bases and J by 7 bases, with 8 bases between them. The CDR3, as DNA: TGTGCCAGCAGCTGGGGGGAACAGCCCCAGCATTTT. It codes for CASSWGEQPQHF. Using reference TRBV7-9 and TRBJ1-5 for the parts outside the CDR3, the full variable domain is DTGVSQNPRHKITKRGQNVTFRCDPISEHNRLYWYRQTLGQGPEFLTYFQNEAQLEKSRLLSDRFSAERPKGSFSTLEIQRTEQGDSAMYLCASSWGEQPQHFGDGTRLSIL.

This clone was seen a single time. This chain joins TRBV18 and TRBJ1-2; TRBD1 matches at 7 bases. Germline V gives CDR1 KGHSH, CDR2 LQKENI. The CDR3 covers 13 residues. Trimming cost V 6 bases and J 2 bases; bases outside gene matches: 3. CDR3 loop: CASSLGQNYGYTF. The DNA for the CDR3 is TGTGCCAGCTCGTTGGGACAGAACTATGGCTACACCTTC.

The chain has TRBV4-2 and TRBJ2-2; 10 nucleotides match TRBD1. V shed 1 base and J 3 bases; nucleotides not matched to a gene: 5. Looked up from germline, CDR1 is LGHNA and CDR2 is YNFKEQ. The CDR3 has 17 amino acids. CDR3 amino acids: CASSQVVGQGYTGELFF. Written as DNA, the CDR3 is TGTGCCAGCAGCCAAGTAGTGGGACAGGGGTACACCGGGGAGCTGTTTTTT.

V usage is TRBV30 and J usage is TRBJ2-3; 16 bases are shared with TRBD2. The germline CDR1 and CDR2 sequences are GTSNPN and SVGIG (reference sequence). This CDR3 is 15 amino acids long. V lost 7 bases and J lost 4; bases outside the gene matches: 5. CDR3 nucleotide sequence: TGTGCCTCCGCGGGACTAGCGGGAGGGCCAGATACGCAGTATTTT. As protein: CASAGLAGGPDTQYF.

V and J are TRBV4-2 and TRBJ1-2; TRBD1 is a possible D gene (5 bases). This CDR3 spans 15 amino acids. Germline CDR1 and CDR2: LGHNA and YNFKEQ. The V end was cut by 0 bases, the J end by 6 bases, with 14 bases between. The CDR3 sequence is CASSQDPDSSNGYTF. CDR3 sequence (DNA): TGTGCCAGCAGCCAAGATCCCGACAGCTCGAATGGCTACACCTTC.

The chain links TRBV12-3 or TRBV12-4 to TRBJ1-5; tentatively, D is TRBD1 (6 bases). This CDR3 has 13 residues. The V gene lost 6 bases and the J gene lost 7 bases, with 13 bases spanning the gap. Written as DNA, the CDR3 is TGTGCCAGCAGCCCGGACAGTTGGCAGCCCCAGCATTTT. Amino acids: CASSPDSWQPQHF.

The chain has TRBV2 and TRBJ2-7, with TRBD1 matching over 9 bases. The ends lost 5 bases at V and 5 bases at J; junction bases unmatched: 10. Germline CDR1 SNHLY, CDR2 FYNNEI. This CDR3 contains 15 residues. The CDR3 DNA reads as TGTGCCAGCAGTCGGGACAGGGTCAGCAATGACGAGCAGTACTTC. Residues: CASSRDRVSNDEQYF.

The gene calls are TRBV3-1 (or the pseudogene TRBV3-2) and TRBJ2-1; 8 nucleotides line up with TRBD2. Per the germline V gene, CDR1 is LGHDT and CDR2 is YNNKEL (reference sequence). There are 16 residues in the CDR3. The V segment lost 4 bases and the J segment 0 bases; nucleotides outside the gene matches: 5. The CDR3 DNA reads TGTGCCAGCAGCCCCTTTCGGGGGGGCTCCTACAATGAGCAGTTCTTC. Protein product: CASSPFRGGSYNEQFF.

Only a few counts were recorded for this clone. V usage is TRBV12-3 or TRBV12-4 and J usage is TRBJ1-2; D might be TRBD1 (5 bases). The germline V and J ends were trimmed by 2 bases and 5 bases, with 9 bases remaining between them. This CDR3 contains 13 residues. CDR3 nucleotides: TGTGCCAGCAGTTTATTGGGGGGGTATGGCTACACCTTC. Translating it yields CASSLLGGYGYTF.

This clone has a single count. This chain uses TRBV7-2 with TRBJ1-2, with 12 bases aligning to TRBD1. The ends lost 5 bases at V and 8 bases at J; junction bases unmatched: 9. Germline V gene sequence: CDR1 SGHTA, CDR2 FQGNSA. The CDR3 loop spans 15 amino acids. The CDR3: CASSPPGQGAGGYTF. As DNA, the CDR3 is TGTGCCAGCAGCCCACCGGGACAGGGGGCGGGGGGCTACACCTTC.

The rearrangement uses TRBV18 and TRBJ1-2; TRBD1 matches 10 bases. The CDR3 loop spans 15 amino acids. CDR1 is KGHSH and CDR2 is LQKENI in the germline V gene. Germline trimming cut 2 bases from V and 2 bases from J; bases unmatched to any gene: 2. The DNA of the CDR3 is TGTGCCAGCTCACCAGGGACAGGGGAGAACTATGGCTACACCTTC. This codes for CASSPGTGENYGYTF.

In this sample, this clone turned up once. Other DNA variants within this sample encode the same CDR3. The V call is TRBV9, the J call TRBJ2-7, with 8 positions matching TRBD1. The CDR3 is made up of 14 amino acids. Looked up from germline, CDR1 is SGDLS and CDR2 is YYNGEE. V shed 0 bases, J shed 7 bases, and the junction held 6 bases outside the gene matches. CDR3 residues: CASSVATGVREQYF. The CDR3 DNA is TGTGCCAGCAGCGTAGCGACAGGGGTTCGGGAGCAGTACTTC. The complete variable domain, with remaining parts taken from reference TRBV9 and TRBJ2-7, reads DSGVTQTPKHLITATGQRVTLRCSPRSGDLSVYWYQQSLDQGLQFLIQYYNGEERAKGNILERFSAQQFPDLHSELNLSSLELGDSALYFCASSVATGVREQYFGPGTRLTVT.

V usage is TRBV5-1 and J usage is TRBJ1-1; 8 bases match TRBD1. From germline, CDR1 is SGHRS and CDR2 YFSETQ. The CDR3 contains 14 residues. V shed 3 bases, J shed 4 bases, and the junction held 5 bases outside the gene matches. The CDR3 DNA follows: TGCGCCAGCAGCTCGCAGGGGGCCGGCACTGAAGCTTTCTTT. Translating gives CASSSQGAGTEAFF. The full variable domain, rest sourced from reference TRBV5-1 and TRBJ1-1, is KAGVTQTPRYLIKTRGQQVTLSCSPISGHRSVSWYQQTPGQGLQFLFEYFSETQRNKGNFPGRFSGRQFSNSRSEMNVSTLELGDSALYLCASSSQGAGTEAFFGQGTRLTVV.

The gene calls are TRBV19 and TRBJ2-7; 7 nucleotides agree with TRBD1. The CDR3 is 16 amino acids. CDR1 is LNHDA and CDR2 is SQIVND in the germline V gene (reference sequence). V lost 7 bases, J lost 2 bases, and 14 bases stayed unmatched. The CDR3 is CASKTRGTAPTYEQYF. The DNA of the CDR3 is TGTGCCAGTAAGACAAGAGGGACAGCGCCGACCTACGAGCAGTACTTC.

The rearrangement links TRBV19 to TRBJ2-7; 7 bases line up with TRBD2. V was pared by 3 bases and J by 0 bases, with 2 bases of the junction left unmatched. The germline gives CDR1 LNHDA, CDR2 SQIVND (reference sequence). CDR3 length: 14 residues. The CDR3 DNA reads as TGTGCCAGTAGTATGCCTAGCGGCTCCTACGAGCAGTACTTC. Translating gives CASSMPSGSYEQYF.

This chain connects TRBV11-2 to TRBJ1-4; D unresolved. The CDR3 has 19 amino acids. CDR1 and CDR2 from the germline V gene are SGHAT and FQNNGV. V lost 0 bases and J 1 base, leaving 18 bases between the germline ends. In DNA, the CDR3 is TGTGCCAGCAGCTTAGATTGGCTACTCTCCCGGGGAACTAATGAAAAACTGTTTTTT. Its protein is CASSLDWLLSRGTNEKLFF. Full variable domain (rest looked up from reference TRBV11-2 and TRBJ1-4): EAGVAQSPRYKIIEKRQSVAFWCNPISGHATLYWYQQILGQGPKLLIQFQNNGVVDDSQLPKDRFSAERLKGVDSTLKIQPAKLEDSAVYLCASSLDWLLSRGTNEKLFFGSGTQLSVL.

V usage is TRBV11-3 and J usage is TRBJ2-1, with TRBD2 identical over 14 bases. Trimming took 5 bases from V and 8 from J; bases not matched to a gene: 5. This CDR3 region has 15 residues. Germline values: CDR1 SGHNT, CDR2 YENEEA. This CDR3 is CASSPGTSGGDEQFF. The CDR3 DNA reads as TGTGCCAGCAGCCCGGGGACTAGCGGGGGTGATGAGCAGTTCTTC.

The CDR3 here is CASSAGGPYTGELFF. DNA of the CDR3: TGTGCCAGCAGCGCGGGGGGCCCGTATACCGGGGAGCTGTTTTTT. The V and J genes are TRBV2 and TRBJ2-2, with 8 bases identical to TRBD2. The germline V gene has CDR1 SNHLY and CDR2 FYNNEI. The CDR3 runs to 15 residues. V lost 6 bases, J lost 5 bases, and 8 bases stayed unmatched.

The chain uses TRBV28 and TRBJ1-2; D is unclear. The CDR3 is 13 residues long. V was cut by 4 bases and J by 5 bases, with 11 bases left in between. The germline gives CDR1 MDHEN, CDR2 SYDVKM. The CDR3 loop reads CASSWSGPYGYTF. CDR3 DNA sequence: TGTGCCAGCAGTTGGTCAGGCCCGTATGGCTACACCTTC.

The chain combines TRBV7-9 with TRBJ2-2, with 8 bases identical to TRBD1. The CDR3 runs to 17 residues. Germline CDR1 SEHNR, CDR2 FQNEAQ (reference sequence). V lost 4 bases to trimming and J lost 3 bases; unmatched junction nucleotides: 10. Here the CDR3 reads CASSYLPGTGDTGELFF. In nucleotides, the CDR3 is TGTGCCAGCAGCTACCTCCCCGGGACAGGCGACACCGGGGAGCTGTTTTTT.

The chain couples TRBV27 to TRBJ2-1; D uncertain. Germline values: CDR1 MNHEY, CDR2 SMNVEV (reference sequence). There are 12 residues in the CDR3. V lost 5 bases, J lost 9 bases, and 11 bases lay in between. The CDR3 sequence: CASSPLSSEQFF. Written as DNA, the CDR3 is TGTGCCAGCAGTCCCCTTTCTAGTGAGCAGTTCTTC.

The chain uses TRBV5-8 and TRBJ2-5; 8 bases fit TRBD1. The germline V gene has CDR1 SGHTS and CDR2 YDEGEE. The CDR3 covers 15 residues. J gave up 5 bases and V 3 bases, and 9 bases lay outside the gene matches. The CDR3 DNA reads TGTGCCAGCAGCTGGGGCGGACAGGGAGGCGAGACCCAGTACTTC. Its translation: CASSWGGQGGETQYF.

The rearrangement links TRBV24-1 to TRBJ2-1, with TRBD1 matching 11 bases. The germline V gene has CDR1 KGHDR and CDR2 SFDVKD. Losses at the gene ends were 4 bases for V and 0 bases for J; bases not matched to a gene: 10. The CDR3 loop spans 19 amino acids. CDR3 region: CATSEGGTGGLRSYNEQFF. CDR3 nucleotide sequence: TGTGCCACCAGTGAGGGCGGGACAGGGGGTCTTCGCTCCTACAATGAGCAGTTCTTC.

The chain couples TRBV27 to TRBJ1-2; D unresolved. There are 14 residues in the CDR3. V was shortened by 5 bases and J by 3 bases, with 13 bases between the two germline ends. Germline assignment: CDR1 MNHEY and CDR2 SMNVEV (reference sequence). The CDR3 loop reads CASSPRWGDYGYTF. CDR3 DNA sequence: TGTGCCAGCAGTCCCCGTTGGGGAGACTATGGCTACACCTTC.